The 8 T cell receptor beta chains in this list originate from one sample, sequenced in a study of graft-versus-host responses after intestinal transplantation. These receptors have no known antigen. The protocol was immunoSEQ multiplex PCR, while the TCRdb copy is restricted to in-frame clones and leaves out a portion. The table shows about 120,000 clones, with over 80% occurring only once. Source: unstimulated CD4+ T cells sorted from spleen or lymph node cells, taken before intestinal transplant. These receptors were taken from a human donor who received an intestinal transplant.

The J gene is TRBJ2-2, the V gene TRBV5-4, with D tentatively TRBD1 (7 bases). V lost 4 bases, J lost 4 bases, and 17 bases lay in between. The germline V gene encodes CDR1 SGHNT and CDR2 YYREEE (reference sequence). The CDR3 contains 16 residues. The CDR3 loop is CASSLGGRGLTGELFF. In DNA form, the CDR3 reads TGTGCCAGCAGCCTGGGGGGAAGGGGGCTCACCGGGGAGCTGTTTTTT.

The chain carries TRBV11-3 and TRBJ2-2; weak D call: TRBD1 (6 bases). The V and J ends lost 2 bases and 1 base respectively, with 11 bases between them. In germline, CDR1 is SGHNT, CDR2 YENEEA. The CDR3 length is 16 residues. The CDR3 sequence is CASSLIAGVNTGELFF. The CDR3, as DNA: TGTGCCAGCAGCTTAATAGCAGGGGTGAACACCGGGGAGCTGTTTTTT.

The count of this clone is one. CDR3 sequence: CASSFNSGYEQYF. CDR3 DNA: TGCGCCAGCAGCTTCAACTCGGGCTACGAGCAGTACTTC. This sequence joins TRBV5-1 and TRBJ2-7; no clear D gene. CDR1 is SGHRS and CDR2 is YFSETQ in the germline V gene. The CDR3 totals 13 residues. The germline V and J ends were trimmed by 2 bases and 3 bases, with 9 bases remaining between them.

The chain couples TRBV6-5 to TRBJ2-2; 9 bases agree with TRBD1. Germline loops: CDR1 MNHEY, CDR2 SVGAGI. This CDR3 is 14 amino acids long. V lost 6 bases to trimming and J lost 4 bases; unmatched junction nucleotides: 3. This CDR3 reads CASRDRGGTGELFF. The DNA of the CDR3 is TGTGCCAGCAGGGACAGGGGAGGCACCGGGGAGCTGTTTTTT.

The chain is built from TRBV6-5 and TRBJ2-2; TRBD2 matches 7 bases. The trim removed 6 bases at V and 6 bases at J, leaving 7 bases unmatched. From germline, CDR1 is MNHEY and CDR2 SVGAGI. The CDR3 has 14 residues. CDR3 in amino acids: CASSRTRSAGELFF. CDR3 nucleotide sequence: TGTGCCAGCAGCCGGACTAGATCAGCCGGGGAGCTGTTTTTT.

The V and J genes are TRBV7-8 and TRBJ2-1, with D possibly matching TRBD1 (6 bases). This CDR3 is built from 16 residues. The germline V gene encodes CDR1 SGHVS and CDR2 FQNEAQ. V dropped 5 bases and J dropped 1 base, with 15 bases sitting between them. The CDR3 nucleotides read TGTGCCAGCAGCGGGCACTGGGGGCCGTCCTACAATGAGCAGTTCTTC. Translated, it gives CASSGHWGPSYNEQFF.

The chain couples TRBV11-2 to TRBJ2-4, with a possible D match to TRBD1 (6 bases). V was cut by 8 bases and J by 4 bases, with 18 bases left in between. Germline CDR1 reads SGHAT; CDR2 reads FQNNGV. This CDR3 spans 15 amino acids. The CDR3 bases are TGTGCCAGCGGCGACAGGTTTTTGGGGAAAAACATTCAGTACTTC. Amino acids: CASGDRFLGKNIQYF.

CDR3 residues: CASSHDRSTDTQYF. DNA of the CDR3: TGTGCCAGCAGCCATGACAGGAGCACAGATACGCAGTATTTT. V usage is TRBV4-2 and J usage is TRBJ2-3, with D perhaps matching TRBD1 (6 bases). The CDR3 sequence is 14 residues long. The V gene lost 3 bases and the J gene lost 0 bases, with 7 bases spanning the gap. CDR1 and CDR2 from the germline V gene are LGHNA and YNFKEQ.